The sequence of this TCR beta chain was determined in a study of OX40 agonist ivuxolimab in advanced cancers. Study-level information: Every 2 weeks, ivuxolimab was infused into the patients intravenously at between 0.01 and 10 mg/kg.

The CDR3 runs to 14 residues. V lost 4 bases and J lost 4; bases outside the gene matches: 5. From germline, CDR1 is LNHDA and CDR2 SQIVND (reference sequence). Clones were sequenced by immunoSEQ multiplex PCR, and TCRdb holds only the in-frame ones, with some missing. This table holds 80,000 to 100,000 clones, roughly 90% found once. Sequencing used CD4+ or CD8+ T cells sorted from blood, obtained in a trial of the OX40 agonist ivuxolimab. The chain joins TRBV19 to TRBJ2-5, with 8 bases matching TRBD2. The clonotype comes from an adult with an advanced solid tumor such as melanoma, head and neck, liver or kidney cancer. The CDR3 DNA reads TGTGCCAGTAGTACCCTGACTAGCGCAGAGACCCAGTACTTC. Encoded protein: CASSTLTSAETQYF.